This T cell receptor (beta chain) came from a study of technical replicates of blood from a few donors. TCRdb's table, derived via immunoSEQ multiplex PCR, lists solely in-frame clones and lacks some. The sample has more than 80,000 clones; 90% to 96% are singletons. Germline V gene lookup returns CDR1 SEHNR and CDR2 FQNEAQ (reference sequence). This CDR3 has 17 residues. Trimming at V came to 5 bases and at J to 3 bases, leaving 10 bases not matched to a gene. The sequence was obtained from a human donor in good health. This chain connects TRBV7-9 to TRBJ2-2; 9 bases agree with TRBD1. The sample comprised T cells isolated from PBMCs. The CDR3 sequence: CASSPSLDRGDTGELFF. In DNA form, the CDR3 reads TGTGCCAGCAGCCCATCCTTGGACAGGGGAGACACCGGGGAGCTGTTTTTT.